This paragraph reports one T cell receptor (beta chain). This entry belongs to a study of cytomegalovirus exposure and HLA in healthy donors. The PCR had 60 Vbeta and 13 Jbeta primers. Clones were read by immunoSEQ multiplex PCR, and TCRdb kept only the in-frame ones, dropping some. This sample has about 120,000 clones; around 60% occur once, and the top ten carry more than 8%. CDR1 and CDR2 from the germline V gene are MDHEN and SYDVKM. This CDR3 spans 13 amino acids. V lost 2 bases and J 8 bases, leaving 13 bases between the germline ends. The receptor was derived from a man in his forties in good health and CMV-seropositive. The V and J genes are TRBV28 and TRBJ2-7; D remains ambiguous. The sequencing sample was made of PBMCs. The DNA for the CDR3 is TGTGCCAGCAGTTTAGAGGCCCGGCGCCAGCAGTACTTC. Encoded protein: CASSLEARRQQYF.